A single sample gave rise to the 3 T cell receptor beta chains below, sequenced in a study of blood T cell repertoires in COVID-19. TCRdb keeps only in-frame clones here, not all; method: immunoSEQ multiplex PCR. The sample records over 110,000 clones, roughly 90% being singletons. Input material: peripheral blood. The receptors derive from a man between 65 and 79 years old with acute or convalescent COVID-19.

V gene TRBV10-2 combines with J gene TRBJ2-6; D gene unclear. Germline V gene lookup returns CDR1 WSHSY and CDR2 SAAADI. This CDR3 spans 15 amino acids. The V and J ends lost 3 bases and 0 bases respectively, with 6 bases between them. CDR3 DNA: TGCGCCAGCAGTGATCGGTCCTCTGGGGCCAACGTCCTGACTTTC. Translating gives CASSDRSSGANVLTF.

This chain connects TRBV11-2 to TRBJ2-1, with D maybe TRBD2 (5 bases). Germline CDR1 is SGHAT and CDR2 is FQNNGV. Trimming left V 5 bases short and J 7 bases short, with 12 bases between. The CDR3 runs 13 residues. DNA for the CDR3: TGTGCCAGCAGCGCAGAACAGCGGAATGAGCAGTTCTTC. As protein: CASSAEQRNEQFF.

The chain carries TRBV19 and TRBJ1-5, with a possible D match to TRBD1 (6 bases). The CDR3 spans 13 residues. The germline V and J ends were trimmed by 5 bases and 6 bases, with 11 bases remaining between them. Germline loops: CDR1 LNHDA, CDR2 SQIVND (reference sequence). The CDR3 loop is CASSLGHTQPQHF. CDR3 in DNA: TGTGCCAGTAGTCTGGGACATACTCAGCCCCAGCATTTT.